This entry concerns a single T cell receptor beta chain. A sample-barcoded 5' primer and a J-beta primer mix were used in a second PCR of about 7 to 12 cycles. TCRdb reprocessed the 5' RACE reads via MiXCR and lists one record per CDR3 protein. The table lists fewer than 1,000,000 distinct CDR3 sequences, about 47% of them singletons. This sample is part of a study of blood T cells in healthy people across ages. J lost 12 bases, V lost 4 bases, and 15 bases had no gene match. This CDR3 is 16 amino acids long. Germline CDR1 SGHTA, CDR2 FQGTGA. The sample was blood. The rearrangement uses TRBV7-3 and TRBJ2-6; the match to TRBD1 covers 7 bases. This receptor was taken from a man aged 80 or over in good health. The CDR3: CASSSDRVLTQGVLTF. In DNA, the CDR3 is TGTGCCAGCAGCTCAGACAGGGTATTGACCCAAGGCGTCCTGACTTTC.